The rows below give T cell receptor beta chains drawn from one sample of a study of cytomegalovirus exposure and HLA in healthy donors. This table comes from immunoSEQ multiplex PCR, and its TCRdb copy is limited to in-frame clones, with some not included. The data contain 100,000 to 150,000 clones, over 70% of them singletons. Sequencing was carried out using PBMCs. The receptors originated from a woman aged 40 to 50 in good health and CMV-seronegative. The CDR3 runs from the conserved cysteine through the conserved F or W. A D gene is named only where the DNA matches it firmly. Part of the rows lack a size; the others show once, few, many or a class for expanded clones.

clone_size | j_call | v_call | d_call | cdr3_aa | cdr3_nt
- | TRBJ1-6 | TRBV6-6 | TRBD1 | CASSSGTEYNSPLHF | TGTGCCAGCAGCTCCGGGACAGAATATAATTCACCCCTCCACTTT
- | TRBJ2-2 | TRBV5-1 | - | CASSFGAHSYTGELFF | TGCGCCAGCAGCTTTGGAGCGCATAGTTACACCGGGGAGCTGTTTTTT
- | TRBJ2-7 | TRBV5-1 | TRBD2 | CASSRSGGAYEQYF | TGCGCCAGCAGCAGGAGCGGGGGGGCTTACGAGCAGTACTTC
- | TRBJ2-3 | TRBV6-5 | - | CASSYSRAATDTQYF | TGTGCCAGCAGTTACTCGAGAGCCGCCACAGATACGCAGTATTTT
- | TRBJ2-5 | TRBV27 | - | CASSHTRAGETQYF | TGTGCCAGCAGCCACACGAGAGCGGGAGAGACCCAGTACTTC
- | TRBJ2-3 | TRBV27 | TRBD2 | CASSLSYPSGGALTDTQYF | TGTGCCAGCAGTTTATCGTATCCTAGCGGGGGGGCCTTAACAGATACGCAGTATTTT
few | TRBJ1-4 | TRBV9 | - | CASSVGVRDNEKLFF | TGTGCCAGCAGCGTAGGCGTCAGGGATAATGAAAAACTGTTTTTT
- | TRBJ2-5 | TRBV5-5 | - | CASSLFNSLLETQYF | TGTGCCAGCAGCTTATTCAACAGCTTGTTGGAGACCCAGTACTTC
once | TRBJ2-3 | TRBV27 | TRBD2 | CASSRTATSGRREDTQYF | TGTGCCAGCAGTCGGACAGCTACTAGCGGGAGAAGGGAAGATACGCAGTATTTT
once | TRBJ1-1 | TRBV9 | - | CASSPVPDTAPGAFF | TGTGCCAGCAGCCCAGTACCGGACACCGCCCCAGGGGCTTTCTTT
- | TRBJ2-2 | TRBV6-4 | TRBD1 | CASSRQGDTGELFF | TGTGCCAGCAGTCGACAGGGGGACACCGGGGAGCTGTTTTTT
- | TRBJ2-4 | TRBV19 | TRBD1 | CASSGGQGRRSNIQYF | TGTGCCAGTAGTGGGGGACAGGGTCGAAGATCGAACATTCAGTACTTC
- | TRBJ1-1 | TRBV7-2 | TRBD1 | CASSPVGTGGTEAFF | TGTGCCAGCAGCCCGGTAGGGACAGGGGGGACTGAAGCTTTCTTT
- | TRBJ1-1 | TRBV28 | TRBD1 | CASSLTGGMNTEAFF | TGTGCCAGCAGTTTAACAGGGGGGATGAACACTGAAGCTTTCTTT
- | TRBJ1-1 | TRBV6-6 | - | CASKYGNTEAFF | TGTGCCAGCAAGTACGGGAACACTGAAGCTTTCTTT
few | TRBJ2-1 | TRBV5-1 | - | CASSLTAGRRSEQFF | TGCGCCAGCAGCTTGACAGCGGGCCGTAGGAGTGAGCAGTTCTTC
- | TRBJ2-6 | TRBV30 | TRBD1 | CAWSLGTAGANGLTF | TGTGCCTGGAGTCTTGGGACAGCTGGGGCCAACGGCCTGACTTTC
- | TRBJ2-3 | TRBV5-4 | - | CASRTSGTSTDTQYF | TGTGCCAGCAGAACCTCCGGGACTAGCACAGATACGCAGTATTTT
once | TRBJ1-2 | TRBV28 | TRBD1 | CASRTGNYGYTF | TGTGCCAGCAGGACAGGGAACTATGGCTACACCTTC
- | TRBJ2-3 | TRBV5-4 | TRBD2 | CASSLNGGAGDTQYF | TGTGCCAGCAGCTTAAACGGGGGGGCCGGGGATACGCAGTATTTT
few | TRBJ2-5 | TRBV5-6 | TRBD2 | CASRQLAGVSQETQYF | TGTGCCAGCAGGCAACTAGCGGGGGTCTCCCAAGAGACCCAGTACTTC
- | TRBJ1-5 | TRBV2 | - | CASSDPPSQPQHF | TGTGCCAGCAGTGACCCCCCGAGTCAGCCCCAGCATTTT
- | TRBJ2-7 | TRBV2 | - | CASGLEAQYF | TGTGCCAGCGGATTGGAGGCGCAGTACTTC
- | TRBJ2-2 | TRBV27 | TRBD2 | CASSLLAGVGDTGELFF | TGTGCCAGCAGTTTACTAGCGGGAGTGGGGGACACCGGGGAGCTGTTTTTT
- | TRBJ1-2 | TRBV7-9 | - | CASSVLPAIYGYTF | TGTGCCAGCAGCGTTTTACCAGCGATCTATGGCTACACCTTC
- | TRBJ1-2 | TRBV28 | TRBD1 | CASSSGGDGQDGYTF | TGTGCCAGCAGTTCCGGGGGAGATGGACAGGATGGCTACACCTTC
- | TRBJ2-4 | TRBV18 | - | CASSGGEGRSKGDIQYF | TGTGCCAGCTCTGGGGGAGAGGGGCGCTCGAAGGGGGACATTCAGTACTTC
- | TRBJ2-7 | TRBV7-9 | TRBD2 | CASSSTGTSGSPPYEQYF | TGTGCCAGCAGCTCGACCGGGACTAGCGGGAGTCCCCCCTACGAGCAGTACTTC
- | TRBJ1-2 | TRBV28 | - | CASFPTALTSNYGYTF | TGTGCCAGCTTTCCAACAGCTCTGACGTCTAACTATGGCTACACCTTC
- | TRBJ2-2 | TRBV7-2 | - | CASSLDWGLYTGELFF | TGTGCCAGCAGCTTAGATTGGGGCCTATACACCGGGGAGCTGTTTTTT
- | TRBJ2-6 | TRBV2 | TRBD1 | CASSLPLGQGAGANVLTF | TGTGCCAGCAGTCTCCCTCTCGGACAGGGTGCTGGGGCCAACGTCCTGACTTTC
- | TRBJ1-2 | TRBV6-1 | - | CASSVEVGYTF | TGTGCCAGCAGTGTCGAGGTCGGCTACACCTTC
few | TRBJ2-6 | TRBV5-1 | TRBD2 | CASRLAGNSGANVLTF | TGCGCCAGCAGACTAGCGGGGAACTCTGGGGCCAACGTCCTGACTTTC
once | TRBJ1-5 | TRBV27 | - | CASSPSRGSNQPQHF | TGTGCCAGCAGCCCTTCTCGGGGTAGCAATCAGCCCCAGCATTTT
- | TRBJ1-5 | TRBV30 | TRBD1 | CAWSLGTGGDFSNQPQHF | TGTGCCTGGAGTCTCGGGACAGGGGGGGATTTTAGCAATCAGCCCCAGCATTTT
- | TRBJ1-1 | TRBV5-1 | - | CASSLATNSLNTEAFF | TGCGCCAGCAGCTTGGCCACAAACAGTCTTAACACTGAAGCTTTCTTT
- | TRBJ1-5 | TRBV28 | TRBD1 | CASRRGQGGQPQHF | TGTGCCAGCAGACGGGGACAGGGCGGTCAGCCCCAGCATTTT
once | TRBJ2-7 | TRBV7-6 | TRBD1 | CASSFDRGGSYEQYF | TGTGCCAGCAGTTTCGACAGGGGGGGATCCTACGAGCAGTACTTC
- | TRBJ1-1 | TRBV6-6 | - | CASSFLSRDTEAFF | TGTGCCAGCAGTTTCCTGAGTCGGGACACTGAAGCTTTCTTT
- | TRBJ2-1 | TRBV4-2 | TRBD2 | CASRGGRGGTNEQFF | TGTGCCAGCAGAGGGGGGCGGGGGGGCACAAATGAGCAGTTCTTC
- | TRBJ2-5 | TRBV7-9 | - | CASSPQETQYF | TGTGCCAGCAGCCCTCAAGAGACCCAGTACTTC
- | TRBJ1-2 | TRBV9 | - | CASSVSEGGQYFNYGYTF | TGTGCCAGCAGCGTATCGGAAGGAGGACAGTACTTTAACTATGGCTACACCTTC
- | TRBJ1-2 | TRBV6-5 | - | CASSGGPDYGYTF | TGTGCCAGCAGTGGAGGGCCCGACTATGGCTACACCTTC
- | TRBJ1-5 | TRBV6-5 | - | CASRRSGSQPQHF | TGTGCCAGCAGAAGATCCGGGTCCCAGCCCCAGCATTTT
- | TRBJ2-2 | TRBV30 | TRBD2 | CAWSVRSSGIGGELFF | TGTGCCTGGAGTGTACGAAGTAGCGGGATAGGGGGGGAGCTGTTTTTT
- | TRBJ2-1 | TRBV18 | - | CASSVMQVIGYNEQFF | TGTGCCAGCTCAGTAATGCAGGTTATTGGGTACAATGAGCAGTTCTTC
- | TRBJ2-7 | TRBV28 | - | CASSSPQGSYEQYF | TGTGCCAGCAGTTCCCCCCAGGGTTCATACGAGCAGTACTTC
- | TRBJ2-3 | TRBV27 | TRBD2 | CASSLWTSGLDTQYF | TGTGCCAGCAGTTTATGGACTAGCGGGTTAGATACGCAGTATTTT
- | TRBJ2-7 | TRBV30 | TRBD2 | CAWSVSSGSVNEQYF | TGTGCCTGGAGTGTATCTAGCGGGAGTGTCAACGAGCAGTACTTC
few | TRBJ2-4 | TRBV21-1 | - | CASSLGRLEIRKYF | TGTGCCAGCAGCCTCGGACGACTAGAAATAAGGAAGTACTTC
- | TRBJ2-2 | TRBV7-9 | TRBD2 | CASSSKLASGELFF | TGTGCCAGCAGCTCCAAACTAGCGTCCGGGGAGCTGTTTTTT
once | TRBJ2-1 | TRBV7-2 | TRBD2 | CASSSTSAFYNEQFF | TGTGCCAGCAGTTCGACTAGCGCATTCTACAATGAGCAGTTCTTC
- | TRBJ2-3 | TRBV5-1 | - | CASSLEPLGGSDTQYF | TGCGCCAGCAGCTTGGAACCTCTAGGTGGGTCAGATACGCAGTATTTT
- | TRBJ1-2 | TRBV9 | TRBD1 | CASSPGGQNF | TGTGCCAGCAGCCCAGGGGGCCAGAACTTC
- | TRBJ2-7 | TRBV7-9 | - | CASSYLGREQYF | TGTGCCAGCAGCTACCTAGGGAGAGAGCAGTACTTC
- | TRBJ1-2 | TRBV25-1 | - | CASSGLQGGYGYTF | TGTGCCAGCAGTGGGTTACAGGGTGGCTATGGCTACACCTTC
- | TRBJ2-3 | TRBV28 | TRBD2 | CASTPQPGLTSTDTQYF | TGTGCCAGCACCCCCCAGCCGGGACTAACTAGCACAGATACGCAGTATTTT
- | TRBJ2-1 | TRBV4-1 | TRBD2 | CASSQGLTGTSAHNEQFF | TGCGCCAGCAGCCAGGGTTTAACCGGGACTAGCGCACACAATGAGCAGTTCTTC
- | TRBJ2-7 | TRBV21-1 | - | CASSPISITTGKYEQYF | TGTGCCAGCAGCCCGATCTCCATTACGACAGGGAAATACGAGCAGTACTTC